Presented here are 27 T cell receptor beta chains from one specimen sequenced in a study of T-cell memory formation after mild COVID-19. MiXCR, applied by TCRdb to the 5' RACE reads, yields one record per CDR3 protein. The data contain fewer than 50,000 distinct CDR3 sequences, 8% to 10% of them singletons. Sequencing used PBMCs or a T cell subset sorted from them (not recorded which). The source of these receptors is an adult woman who had mild COVID-19 (a few samples of this study predate the infection). Cell type and time point are not known.

This clonotype has just a few counts. CDR3: CASSPQAGGYEQYF. In DNA, the CDR3 is TGCGCCAGCAGCCCCCAAGCGGGGGGTTACGAGCAGTACTTC. The chain employs TRBV5-1 and TRBJ2-7; 9 bases line up with TRBD2. Per germline, CDR1 SGHRS and CDR2 YFSETQ. The CDR3 has 14 amino acids. Trimming removed 4 bases from V and 4 bases from J; junction bases left unmatched: 6.

This clonotype was counted at least ten times. This sequence joins TRBV29-1 and TRBJ1-2; 9 bases fit TRBD1. The length of the CDR3 is 15 residues. The V and J ends lost 3 bases and 5 bases, in that order; junction bases with no gene match: 10. Germline V lookup: CDR1 SQVTM, CDR2 ANQGSEA. The CDR3 spells CSVEGTGRTDYGYTF. CDR3 in DNA: TGCAGCGTTGAGGGGACAGGGCGAACTGATTATGGCTACACCTTC.

This clonotype was counted a few times. DNA of the CDR3: TGCGCCAGCAGTTACTCCGGCGGGGAGCTGTTTTTT. This translates into CASSYSGGELFF. The rearrangement joins TRBV10-2 to TRBJ2-2, with D hard to call. Germline CDR1 and CDR2: WSHSY and SAAADI. The V gene lost 5 bases and the J gene lost 7 bases, with 8 bases spanning the gap. CDR3 length: 12 residues.

This clonotype was detected a few times. The chain couples TRBV7-9 to TRBJ2-1; D call uncertain. Trimming removed 0 bases from V and 11 bases from J, with 8 bases in between. The CDR3 runs 12 residues. Per the germline V gene, CDR1 is SEHNR and CDR2 is FQNEAQ (reference sequence). Written as DNA, the CDR3 is TGTGCCAGCAGCTTAGCTACCACCCAGCAGTTCTTC. Encoded protein: CASSLATTQQFF.

This clonotype occurred many times. The gene calls are TRBV7-3 and TRBJ2-5, with D hard to call. The V and J ends lost 3 bases and 4 bases respectively, with 9 bases between them. The germline V gene encodes CDR1 SGHTA and CDR2 FQGTGA. This CDR3 comprises 13 residues. CDR3: CASSFHKGETQYF. The CDR3 nucleotides read TGTGCCAGCAGCTTCCACAAGGGAGAGACCCAGTACTTC.

The genes are TRBV12-3 or TRBV12-4 and TRBJ1-5, with D uncertain. There are 16 residues in the CDR3. With 3 bases removed from V and 4 bases from J, the gap between germline ends came to 16 bases. The CDR3 sequence: CASSFVMGSANQPQHF. CDR3 bases: TGTGCCAGCAGTTTTGTAATGGGGTCTGCAAATCAGCCCCAGCATTTT.

V gene TRBV25-1 combines with J gene TRBJ1-5; D perhaps matches TRBD1 (6 bases). In germline, CDR1 is MGHDK, CDR2 SYGVNS. The CDR3 runs to 15 residues. Trimming stripped 3 bases from V and 3 bases from J, with 12 bases between. For the CDR3, the DNA is TGTGCCAGCAGTGAGACTTCGGGACACAATCAGCCCCAGCATTTT. This codes for CASSETSGHNQPQHF.

The chain couples TRBV12-3 or TRBV12-4 to TRBJ2-5; 8 bases are a match to TRBD1. The CDR3 length is 14 residues. With 3 bases clipped from V and 5 bases from J, the junction kept 5 bases outside the gene matches. CDR3 loop: CASSFRQGWETQYF. The CDR3 nucleotides read TGTGCCAGCAGTTTCCGACAGGGGTGGGAGACCCAGTACTTC.

This clonotype was recorded many times. The genes are TRBV2 and TRBJ2-3; 13 bases are shared with TRBD2. The V gene's germline CDR1 is SNHLY and CDR2 FYNNEI. The CDR3 has 16 amino acids. Trimming at V came to 2 bases and at J to 4 bases, leaving 3 bases not matched to a gene. This chain's CDR3 is CASSESTSGGADTQYF. DNA for the CDR3: TGTGCCAGCAGTGAATCTACTAGCGGGGGGGCAGATACGCAGTATTTT.

The J gene is TRBJ2-7, the V gene TRBV24-1; TRBD1 or TRBD2 may be the D gene (6 bases each). The CDR3 totals 14 residues. The germline V gene encodes CDR1 KGHDR and CDR2 SFDVKD. Between the trimmed V and J ends, which lost 2 bases and 3 bases, there was a span of 10 bases. The CDR3, as DNA: TGTGCCACCAGTGATTCGGGGGCCAACTACGAGCAGTACTTC. Translated: CATSDSGANYEQYF.

This clonotype was picked up a small number of times. The CDR3 region is CASSQGGAIGFYGYTF. DNA for the CDR3: TGTGCCAGCAGCCAAGGGGGCGCGATCGGCTTCTATGGCTACACCTTC. This chain uses TRBV14 with TRBJ1-2, with D maybe TRBD1 (5 bases). CDR3 length: 16 amino acids. From germline, CDR1 is SGHDN and CDR2 FVKESK. V dropped 1 base and J dropped 4 bases, with 16 bases sitting between them.

This rearrangement joins TRBV3-1 to TRBJ1-1, with D tentatively TRBD1 (6 bases). The CDR3 length is 16 residues. From germline, CDR1 is LGHDT and CDR2 YNNKEL (reference sequence). Trimming cost V 2 bases and J 5 bases, with 18 bases left between them. The CDR3 protein is CASSQSYRGTKTEAFF. CDR3 DNA: TGTGCCAGCAGCCAATCATATAGGGGGACAAAGACTGAAGCTTTCTTT.

The DNA of the CDR3 is TGTGCCAGCAGCCAGGGCGGGACACTTGAGCAGTACTTC. Its translation is CASSQGGTLEQYF. The chain couples TRBV14 to TRBJ2-7, with D perhaps TRBD1 or TRBD2 (6 bases each). The CDR3 sequence is 13 residues long. From germline, CDR1 is SGHDN and CDR2 FVKESK. The V and J ends lost 3 bases and 7 bases respectively, with 13 bases between them.

The chain combines TRBV18 with TRBJ2-1, with D unresolved. V lost 0 bases, J lost 1 base, and 7 bases lay in between. CDR1 KGHSH and CDR2 LQKENI come from the germline V gene. The CDR3 totals 15 residues. In DNA form, the CDR3 reads TGTGCCAGCTCACCACCAGGAACTTCCTACAATGAGCAGTTCTTC. Its translation: CASSPPGTSYNEQFF.

This clonotype came up many times. V and J are TRBV20-1 and TRBJ1-1, with 8 bases fitting TRBD1. The CDR3 spans 16 residues. Germline trimming cut 1 base from V and 1 base from J; bases unmatched to any gene: 8. CDR1 is DFQATT and CDR2 is SNEGSKA in the germline V gene (reference sequence). Written as DNA, the CDR3 is TGCAGTGCTAGAGGCCGGACAGGGACGGGGAACACTGAAGCTTTCTTT. This gives the protein CSARGRTGTGNTEAFF.

This clonotype was found a few times. This chain uses TRBV5-1 with TRBJ1-4; 9 bases fit TRBD1. The CDR3 is 16 amino acids. Germline CDR1 is SGHRS and CDR2 is YFSETQ. The V and J ends lost 1 base and 4 bases, in that order; junction bases with no gene match: 5. CDR3 residues: CASSLTGGLSNEKLFF. The CDR3 nucleotides read TGCGCCAGCAGCTTGACAGGGGGCTTGAGTAATGAAAAACTGTTTTTT.

This clonotype was seen only a few times. The V and J genes are TRBV4-1 and TRBJ2-2, with D tentatively TRBD2 (6 bases). The CDR3 is 19 residues long. Germline V gene lookup returns CDR1 MGHRA and CDR2 YSYEKL. The V end was cut by 0 bases, the J end by 3 bases, with 20 bases between. CDR3 amino acids: CASSQDLSWQPGDTGELFF. CDR3 bases: TGCGCCAGCAGCCAAGATTTGAGTTGGCAGCCGGGGGACACCGGGGAGCTGTTTTTT.

This chain connects TRBV18 to TRBJ2-1, with D unclear. Trimming stripped 5 bases from V and 1 base from J, with 15 bases between. The length of the CDR3 is 16 residues. Looked up from germline, CDR1 is KGHSH and CDR2 is LQKENI. The CDR3 reads CASSANPATSYNEQFF. Here the CDR3 DNA reads TGTGCCAGCTCAGCCAATCCTGCTACGTCCTACAATGAGCAGTTCTTC.

Ten or more counts support this clonotype. The chain recombines TRBV9 with TRBJ2-7, with 10 bases lining up with TRBD1. The CDR3 loop spans 15 amino acids. V lost 3 bases, J lost 4 bases, and 7 bases stayed unmatched. Germline-derived CDR1 and CDR2 are SGDLS and YYNGEE. CDR3 sequence: CASSASGTGAYEQYF. The CDR3 DNA reads as TGTGCCAGCAGCGCCTCCGGGACAGGGGCATACGAGCAGTACTTC.

This clonotype was seen ten or more times. The CDR3 protein is CSAVKQGNEQFF. CDR3 DNA sequence: TGCAGCGCCGTAAAACAGGGGAATGAGCAGTTCTTC. This sequence joins TRBV29-1 and TRBJ2-1; 7 bases are shared with TRBD1. The CDR3 runs to 12 residues. The germline V gene encodes CDR1 SQVTM and CDR2 ANQGSEA. The V gene end was trimmed by 7 bases and the J gene end by 7 bases; junction bases not matched to a gene: 7.

This clonotype was found many times. The V and J genes are TRBV12-3 or TRBV12-4 and TRBJ2-3; 9 bases are shared with TRBD2. The CDR3 is 14 residues long. CDR3 protein: CATGGGALTDTQYF. The CDR3 nucleotides are TGTGCAACCGGCGGGGGGGCGTTAACAGATACGCAGTATTTT.

This chain links TRBV9 with TRBJ2-2; D is ambiguous. The V gene's germline CDR1 is SGDLS and CDR2 YYNGEE. The CDR3 consists of 14 residues. The ends were cut back, 2 bases at V and 3 bases at J, with 8 bases in the middle. The CDR3 sequence: CASSVGLDTGELFF. CDR3 nucleotide sequence: TGTGCCAGCAGCGTGGGTTTGGACACCGGGGAGCTGTTTTTT. Combining the CDR3 with reference TRBV9 and TRBJ2-2 gives the whole variable domain DSGVTQTPKHLITATGQRVTLRCSPRSGDLSVYWYQQSLDQGLQFLIQYYNGEERAKGNILERFSAQQFPDLHSELNLSSLELGDSALYFCASSVGLDTGELFFGEGSRLTVL.

The chain recombines TRBV6-1 with TRBJ1-5; TRBD1 matches at 7 bases. Trimming cost V 2 bases and J 3 bases; bases outside gene matches: 7. Germline V gene lookup returns CDR1 MNHNS and CDR2 SASEGT. This CDR3 has 16 amino acids. In nucleotides, the CDR3 is TGTGCCAGCAGTGAATGGGGACAGTCCTCCAATCAGCCCCAGCATTTT. It specifies CASSEWGQSSNQPQHF.

This clonotype was picked up a small number of times. The CDR3 DNA reads as TGTGCCAGCAGCCCCGATCAGAACACTGAAGCTTTCTTT. Encoded protein: CASSPDQNTEAFF. The chain is built from TRBV7-3 and TRBJ1-1; D is ambiguous. Germline CDR1 and CDR2: SGHTA and FQGTGA. Trimming removed 5 bases at V and 1 base at J, with 8 bases between. The CDR3 runs to 13 residues.

The chain combines TRBV24-1 with TRBJ2-1; D is possibly TRBD1 or TRBD2 (6 bases each). Per the germline V gene, CDR1 is KGHDR and CDR2 is SFDVKD. The germline V and J ends were trimmed by 4 bases and 4 bases, with 16 bases remaining between them. The CDR3 length is 16 residues. In nucleotides, the CDR3 is TGTGCCACCAGTGACACTTACAGGGAGGCTTACAATGAGCAGTTCTTC. This sequence encodes CATSDTYREAYNEQFF.

This clonotype was seen at least ten times. This sequence joins TRBV11-2 and TRBJ2-2; no reliable D call. V dropped 7 bases and J dropped 4 bases, with 10 bases sitting between them. CDR1 is SGHAT and CDR2 is FQNNGV in the germline V gene. This CDR3 has 13 amino acids. The CDR3 is CASKRAATGELFF. The CDR3 bases are TGTGCCAGCAAACGTGCCGCCACCGGGGAGCTGTTTTTT.

This clonotype was seen a handful of times. The chain carries TRBV29-1 and TRBJ2-1, with a possible D match to TRBD2 (6 bases). Trimming cost V 1 base and J 6 bases, with 16 bases left between them. CDR3 length: 15 amino acids. The germline V gene encodes CDR1 SQVTM and CDR2 ANQGSEA. CDR3 sequence: CSVEVEPGLGNEQFF. DNA for the CDR3: TGCAGCGTTGAAGTTGAACCGGGACTCGGCAATGAGCAGTTCTTC.